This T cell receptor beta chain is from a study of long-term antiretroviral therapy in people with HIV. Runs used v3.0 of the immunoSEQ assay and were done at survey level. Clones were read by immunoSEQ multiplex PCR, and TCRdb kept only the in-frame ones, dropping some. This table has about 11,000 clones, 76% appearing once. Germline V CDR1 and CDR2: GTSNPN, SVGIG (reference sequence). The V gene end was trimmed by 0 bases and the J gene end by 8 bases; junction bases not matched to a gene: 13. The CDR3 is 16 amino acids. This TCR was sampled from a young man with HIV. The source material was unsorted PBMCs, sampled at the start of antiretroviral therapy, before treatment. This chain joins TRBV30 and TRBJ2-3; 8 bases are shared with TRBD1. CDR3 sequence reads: CAWSVGQGIRFTTQYF. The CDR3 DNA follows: TGTGCCTGGAGTGTCGGACAGGGAATCCGGTTCACTACGCAGTATTTT.